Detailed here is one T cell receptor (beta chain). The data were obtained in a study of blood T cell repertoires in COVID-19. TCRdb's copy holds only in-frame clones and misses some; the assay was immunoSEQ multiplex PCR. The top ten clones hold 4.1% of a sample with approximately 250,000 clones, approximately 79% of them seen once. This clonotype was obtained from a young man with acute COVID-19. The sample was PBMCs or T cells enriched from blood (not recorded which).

The CDR3: CASSLEKGARDTQYF. The CDR3 nucleotides read TGTGCCAGCAGCTTAGAAAAGGGGGCAAGAGATACGCAGTATTTT. The rearrangement uses TRBV7-9 and TRBJ2-3; 7 positions match TRBD1. The CDR3 runs to 15 residues. V dropped 1 base and J dropped 5; count of bases not matched to a gene: 6. The germline CDR1 and CDR2 sequences are SEHNR and FQNEAQ (reference sequence).